This TCR beta chain is drawn from a study of T-cell reconstitution after alpha-beta-depleted transplantation in children (TCRdb year 2016). About the study as a whole: The study quantitatively tracked T-cell immune reconstitution after TCRalphabeta/CD19-depleted allogeneic hematopoietic cell transplantation in children using TCR repertoire profiling. Beyond this particular receptor, the publication reports: The high TCRbeta diversity at day 60 in some patients was ascribed to recipient T cells and intrathymic progenitors that had survived conditioning. Over the following months the frequencies of hyperexpanded clones went down, and after one year T-cell counts and TCRbeta diversity were mostly credited to newly produced T cells. The apparently early recovery of alphabetaT-cell counts about two months after transplant reportedly depended on only several hundred rapidly expanded clones that came from non-depleted graft cells.

This specimen's treatment or condition label, interpreted: allogeneic hematopoietic cell transplantation with graft depleted of TCRalphabeta T cells and CD19 B cells. TCRalphabeta/CD19-depleted allogeneic hematopoietic cell grafts were given to the transplant recipients, all of whom were children. Library generation was performed with PCR. The instrument was an Illumina HiSeq 2500. Molecular barcoding was employed in the preparation of TCR libraries, with unique molecular identifiers being used to normalize TCRbeta repertoire quantification. Using fastp at Q25 and MiXCR, TCRdb reprocessed the public reads and kept productive beta chains. Merged by CDR3 protein, the rows form single entries marked with the most common genes and DNA. This sample holds some 200,000 distinct CDR3 sequences; 7.5% to 9.5% were observed only once. The top ten hold approximately 40% of the sample. In its sample, this clonotype was seen a few times. There is no known antigen for this receptor. No much larger clonotype is one base removed from it; base qualities were not supplied.

Deletion took 6 bases off V and 0 bases off J, with a span of 14 bases between the germline ends. The CDR3 starts with the cysteine, ends with the phenylalanine, and has 15 residues. The read is trimmed to its CDR3 DNA, 45 bases read in frame from base 1. Looking up the germline V gene yields CDR1 MGHDK and CDR2 SYGVNS. The sequence was collected from a male patient between 2 and 10 years old who had a stem cell transplant for acute myeloid leukemia, so the T cells may come from the graft donor. The V gene is TRBV25-1 and the J gene is TRBJ2-5; confidence is insufficient to name the D gene. The sample in question was PBMCs, mostly from graft donor cells, obtained 360 days after TCRalphabeta/CD19-depleted stem cell transplant. The DNA sequence is as follows: TGTGCCAGCAGCCCTAGGCTCGAGTACCAAGAGACCCAGTACTTC. It encodes CASSPRLEYQETQYF.